This T cell receptor beta chain was observed in a study of CD8 T cells in Susac syndrome. Reverse transcription of roughly 0.45 to 1 ug RNA was performed with random hexamers. The CDR3 of TCR beta was amplified by immunoSEQ multiplex PCR across 54 Vbeta and 13 Jbeta. Each CDR3 protein gets one entry after TCRdb re-called the immunoSEQ multiplex PCR reads with MiXCR. The data show about 200,000 distinct CDR3 sequences, about 95% seen once. V shed 10 bases and J shed 3 bases, with 16 bases lying between them. Germline V lookup: CDR1 SGHDN, CDR2 FVKESK. The CDR3 is made up of 13 amino acids. Sequencing targeted TCR beta in blood CD8+ and CD4+ T cells. It was treatment-naive patients with stable or active relapsing-remitting disease who made up the multiple sclerosis controls. The authors negatively isolated CD8+ and CD4+ T cells and FACS-enriched TEMRA cells.

The clonotype comes from a human donor with multiple sclerosis. This chain connects TRBV14 to TRBJ2-7; no clear D. Material for sequencing was CD4+ T cells from PBMCs. CDR3 protein: CANVHGPNYEQYF. CDR3 nucleotides: TGTGCCAACGTCCACGGACCGAACTACGAGCAGTACTTC.